What follows are 2 T cell receptor beta chains derived from one specimen sequenced in a study of identical twins. Via MiXCR, TCRdb re-called the 5' RACE reads, giving one row per CDR3 protein. This sample has approximately 680,000 distinct CDR3 sequences, with about 7.1% found just once. The data also belong to a second study, concerning yellow fever vaccine responses in identical twins.

Material for sequencing was PBMCs. The receptors were gathered from a woman aged 18-29 years in good health.

This clonotype was detected many times. The chain couples TRBV5-8 to TRBJ2-7, with 9 nucleotides matching TRBD2. The V segment lost 2 bases and the J segment 6 bases; nucleotides outside the gene matches: 9. Germline V gives CDR1 SGHTS, CDR2 YDEGEE. The CDR3 totals 15 residues. CDR3 in DNA: TGTGCCAGCAGCTTTGGGACTAGCTGGTCCGCCGAGCAGTACTTC. This sequence encodes CASSFGTSWSAEQYF. The entire variable domain, with the rest obtained from reference TRBV5-8 and TRBJ2-7, is as follows: EAGVTQSPTHLIKTRGQQATLRCSPISGHTSVYWYQQALGLGLQFLLWYDEGEERNRGNFPPRFSGRQFPNYSSELNVNALELEDSALYLCASSFGTSWSAEQYFGPGTRLTVT.

The table lists this clonotype with a few counts. The chain carries TRBV6-1 and TRBJ1-1; possible D gene TRBD1, 5 bases. CDR1 and CDR2 from the germline V gene are MNHNS and SASEGT. V was trimmed by 4 bases and J by 3 bases, leaving 9 bases between them. CDR3 size: 13 residues. This chain's CDR3 is CASSVVGHTEAFF. The CDR3 nucleotides read TGTGCCAGCAGTGTTGTGGGGCACACTGAAGCTTTCTTT.